This TCR beta chain is drawn from a study of blood T cell repertoires in COVID-19. Overall study: T cells, B-cell-depleted T cells, or PBMCs supplied cDNA or gDNA.

Original data processing: Counts of nucleated cells, estimated from reference gene primer amplification, were obtained. The assay was immunoSEQ multiplex PCR, and TCRdb's table has in-frame clones only and misses some. V, J and clone size are taken as reported in that table, and D and trimming were inferred from the DNA itself. Among some 65,000 clones listed, about 86% were seen once. Sequencing input: peripheral blood. This TCR was recovered from a woman aged 80 or older with active COVID-19.

The CDR3 nucleotides read TGTGCCAGCAGAACAGGGATTGGGAATTCACCCCTCCACTTT. Amino acid sequence: CASRTGIGNSPLHF. The chain joins TRBV28 to TRBJ1-6, with D possibly being TRBD1 (6 bases). V dropped 6 bases and J dropped 7 bases, with 13 bases sitting between them. Germline V gene lookup returns CDR1 MDHEN and CDR2 SYDVKM. This CDR3 contains 14 residues.